These 14 T cell receptor beta chains originate from one sample sequenced in a study of blood T cells in healthy people across ages. A J-beta primer mix and a sample-barcoded 5' primer were used in a second PCR of roughly 6 to 11 cycles. TCRdb fed the 5' RACE reads into MiXCR, producing one record per CDR3 protein. The sample contains roughly 560,000 distinct CDR3 sequences, approximately 25% of which appear only once. The same data also contributed to another study, on T cells of mothers and their children.

Sequenced sample: blood. The receptors here all came from a boy between 10 and 17 years old in good health.

This clonotype was seen only a few times. The chain employs TRBV28 and TRBJ1-1; perhaps TRBD1 as D (6 bases). This CDR3 comprises 12 residues. Germline loops: CDR1 MDHEN, CDR2 SYDVKM. V was shortened by 6 bases and J by 5 bases, with 10 bases between the two germline ends. CDR3 protein: CASRNRVTEAFF. The CDR3 DNA reads TGTGCCAGCAGGAACAGGGTGACTGAAGCTTTCTTT.

This rearrangement joins TRBV28 to TRBJ2-1; 10 nucleotides line up with TRBD2. There are 13 residues in the CDR3. The germline CDR1 and CDR2 sequences are MDHEN and SYDVKM. V shed 7 bases and J 7 bases; nucleotides not matched to a gene: 4. The CDR3 region is CASTSGSINEQFF. The CDR3 DNA reads as TGTGCCAGCACTAGCGGGAGTATAAATGAGCAGTTCTTC.

The chain uses TRBV30 and TRBJ2-5; maybe TRBD2 (5 bases). With 2 bases removed from V and 6 bases from J, the gap between germline ends came to 16 bases. Germline V gene sequence: CDR1 GTSNPN, CDR2 SVGIG (reference sequence). The CDR3 loop spans 14 amino acids. CDR3 in amino acids: CAWSNWLASQTQYF. The CDR3 coding sequence is TGTGCCTGGAGTAACTGGCTAGCTAGCCAGACCCAGTACTTC.

This sequence joins TRBV12-3 or TRBV12-4 and TRBJ2-2; TRBD1 matches at 10 bases. The V segment lost 7 bases and the J segment 3 bases; nucleotides outside the gene matches: 8. The CDR3 covers 16 residues. The CDR3 region is CASTNWDRGYTGELFF. CDR3 nucleotide sequence: TGTGCCAGCACCAATTGGGACAGGGGTTACACCGGGGAGCTGTTTTTT.

The chain has TRBV6-6 and TRBJ1-2, with 7 bases lining up with TRBD1. The V gene's germline CDR1 is MNHNY and CDR2 SVGAGI (reference sequence). Losses at the gene ends were 2 bases for V and 3 bases for J; bases not matched to a gene: 6. The CDR3 has 15 amino acids. The CDR3 bases are TGTGCCAGCAGTTACGGCAACACAGGGGACTATGGCTACACCTTC. This gives the protein CASSYGNTGDYGYTF.

This chain links TRBV2 with TRBJ2-5; TRBD2 is a possible D gene (5 bases). The J call may be in error: the DNA end matches TRBJ2-1 better. The CDR3 is made up of 13 amino acids. From germline, CDR1 is SNHLY and CDR2 FYNNEI. The CDR3 region is CARRASLVNEQFF. The CDR3, as DNA: TGTGCCAGAAGAGCTAGCTTAGTCAATGAGCAGTTCTTC.

The chain recombines TRBV3-1 with TRBJ1-2, with TRBD1 as a possible D gene (5 bases). Trimming shortened V by 8 bases and J by 4 bases, and 11 bases separated the two germline ends. The CDR3 length is 12 residues. Looked up from germline, CDR1 is LGHDT and CDR2 is YNNKEL (reference sequence). The CDR3, as DNA: TGTGCCAGCGGTAACAGGAGCTATGGCTACACCTTC. The encoded protein is CASGNRSYGYTF. Using reference TRBV3-1 and TRBJ1-2 for the parts outside the CDR3, the full variable domain is DTAVSQTPKYLVTQMGNDKSIKCEQNLGHDTMYWYKQDSKKFLKIMFSYNNKELIINETVPNRFSPKSPDKAHLNLHINSLELGDSAVYFCASGNRSYGYTFGSGTRLTVV.

The chain links TRBV7-3 to TRBJ2-3; 10 bases line up with TRBD2. V was clipped by 6 bases and J by 5 bases; unmatched bases: 8. CDR3 length: 15 amino acids. CDR1 is SGHTA and CDR2 is FQGTGA in the germline V gene. CDR3 sequence reads: CASSRSGGALDTQYF. The CDR3 nucleotides are TGTGCCAGCAGTCGCAGCGGGGGGGCCTTAGATACGCAGTATTTT. Full variable domain (rest looked up from reference TRBV7-3 and TRBJ2-3): GAGVSQTPSNKVTEKGKYVELRCDPISGHTALYWYRQSLGQGPEFLIYFQGTGAADDSGLPNDRFFAVRPEGSVSTLKIQRTERGDSAVYLCASSRSGGALDTQYFGPGTRLTVL.

The V gene is TRBV7-6, the J gene TRBJ2-5, with D perhaps TRBD2 (6 bases). TRBJ2-7 explains the end of the DNA better; the J call may be wrong. The CDR3 is 14 amino acids. The germline V gene has CDR1 SGHVS and CDR2 FNYEAQ. In DNA form, the CDR3 reads TGTGCCAGCAGCCCCGCGGGGTCCCACGGCGAGCAGTACTTC. Residues: CASSPAGSHGEQYF.

This clonotype was found many times. The J gene is TRBJ1-1, the V gene TRBV6-4; D might be TRBD1 (5 bases). CDR3 length: 14 amino acids. Germline V CDR1 and CDR2: MRHNA, SNTAGT. The germline V and J ends were trimmed by 0 bases and 4 bases, with 9 bases remaining between them. Here the CDR3 reads CASSDSDSSTEAFF. The CDR3 region has the DNA TGTGCCAGCAGTGACTCCGACAGCTCCACTGAAGCTTTCTTT.

The chain joins TRBV19 to TRBJ1-2, with 10 bases identical to TRBD1. Germline trimming cut 6 bases from V and 4 bases from J; bases unmatched to any gene: 11. CDR3 size: 16 residues. Germline CDR1 is LNHDA and CDR2 is SQIVND (reference sequence). CDR3 loop: CASRKLLTGGGYGYTF. The CDR3 nucleotides read TGTGCCAGTAGGAAACTTCTGACAGGGGGCGGCTATGGCTACACCTTC. Together with reference TRBV19 and TRBJ1-2, the CDR3 gives the full variable domain: DGGITQSPKYLFRKEGQNVTLSCEQNLNHDAMYWYRQDPGQGLRLIYYSQIVNDFQKGDIAEGYSVSREKKESFPLTVTSAQKNPTAFYLCASRKLLTGGGYGYTFGSGTRLTVV.

V and J are TRBV15 and TRBJ1-2; 7 positions match TRBD1. Trimming at V came to 0 bases and at J to 2 bases, leaving 3 bases not matched to a gene. Germline CDR1 and CDR2: LNHNV and YYDKDF (reference sequence). This CDR3 comprises 15 residues. Written as DNA, the CDR3 is TGTGCCACCAGCAGAGATGAGGGACAGAACTATGGCTACACCTTC. It is translated as CATSRDEGQNYGYTF.

This clonotype was recorded a few times. The rearrangement links TRBV6-1 to TRBJ2-6; D is ambiguous. Trimming shortened V by 2 bases and J by 0 bases, and 8 bases separated the two germline ends. The CDR3 loop spans 16 amino acids. In germline, CDR1 is MNHNS, CDR2 SASEGT. CDR3 sequence reads: CASSEKVLSGANVLTF. CDR3 coding DNA: TGTGCCAGCAGTGAAAAGGTTCTCTCTGGGGCCAACGTCCTGACTTTC.

This chain links TRBV6-4 with TRBJ2-1, with unresolved D. The CDR3 has 13 amino acids. The V gene lost 0 bases and the J gene lost 9 bases, with 9 bases spanning the gap. Germline V gene lookup returns CDR1 MRHNA and CDR2 SNTAGT. The CDR3: CASSDSLVSEQFF. CDR3 DNA sequence: TGTGCCAGCAGTGACTCGTTAGTCAGTGAGCAGTTCTTC.